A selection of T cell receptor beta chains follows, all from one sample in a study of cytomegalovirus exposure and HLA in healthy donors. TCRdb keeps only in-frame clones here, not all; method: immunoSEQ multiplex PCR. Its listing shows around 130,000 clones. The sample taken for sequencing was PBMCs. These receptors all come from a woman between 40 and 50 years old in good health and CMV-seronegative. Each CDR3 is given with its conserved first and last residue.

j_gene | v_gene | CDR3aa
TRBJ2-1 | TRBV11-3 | CASSLFGGPSYNEQFF
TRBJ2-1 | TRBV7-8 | CASSPSPQGWGEQFF
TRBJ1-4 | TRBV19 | CASTPGTGGSTTNEKLFF
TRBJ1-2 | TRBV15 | CATSVRDKYGYTF
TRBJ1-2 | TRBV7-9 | CASSLGQGASGYTF
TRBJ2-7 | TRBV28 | CASRTSDAHEQYF
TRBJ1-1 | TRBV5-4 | CASSLAPGKGTEAFF
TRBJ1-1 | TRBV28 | CASSSDRLNTEAFF
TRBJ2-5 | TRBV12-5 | CASGLGNQETQYF
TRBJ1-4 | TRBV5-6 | CASSPRGVGEKLFF
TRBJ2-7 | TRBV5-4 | CASSPKDSSYEQYF
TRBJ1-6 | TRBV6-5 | CASSYGTGFNSPLHF
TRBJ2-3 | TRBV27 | CASISPSRLAGSWGTQYF
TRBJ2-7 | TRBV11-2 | CASGRDSYEQYF
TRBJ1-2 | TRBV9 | CASSRALGQGAGYTF
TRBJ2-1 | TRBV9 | CASSVEQGADNEQFF
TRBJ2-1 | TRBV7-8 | CASSFQGTGVNEQFF
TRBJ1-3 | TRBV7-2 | CASSYQGSGSGNTIYF
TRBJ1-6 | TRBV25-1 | CASMDRGQGYNSPLHF
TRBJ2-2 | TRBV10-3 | CATDRGYDTGELFF
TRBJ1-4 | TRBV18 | CASSRGSPATNEKLFF
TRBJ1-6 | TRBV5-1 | CASSLASDSGVGNSPLHF
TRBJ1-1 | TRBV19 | CASSMRLMNTEAFF
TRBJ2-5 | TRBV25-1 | CASSEPGHRSGTQYF
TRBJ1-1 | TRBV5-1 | CASSSDRLYTEAFF
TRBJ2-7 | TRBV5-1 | CASSSDRGFYEQYF
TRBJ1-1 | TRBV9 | CASSVDGVLSTEAFF
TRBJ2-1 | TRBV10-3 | CAISESGGANNEQFF
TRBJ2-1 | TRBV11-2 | CASGQGSYNEQFF
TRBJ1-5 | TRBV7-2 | CASSLDAEDQPQHF
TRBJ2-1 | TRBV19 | CASTAGGRNEQFF
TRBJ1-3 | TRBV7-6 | CASSLGAINSGNTIYF
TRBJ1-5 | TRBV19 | CASSMGQGQPQHF
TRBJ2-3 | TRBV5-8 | CASSLRTGGRDTQYF
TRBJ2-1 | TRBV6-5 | CASTGQGAQDEQFF
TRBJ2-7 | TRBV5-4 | CASSVPGTGEQYF
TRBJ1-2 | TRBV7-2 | CASSLVGGMDYTF
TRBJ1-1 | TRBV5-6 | CASSPVLNTEAFF
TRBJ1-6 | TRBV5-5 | CASSFSGGRYSPLHF
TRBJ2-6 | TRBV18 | CASSPPRSGTGANVLTF
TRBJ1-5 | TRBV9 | CASSVDTEQPQHF
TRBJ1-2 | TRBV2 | CASRSVGRNTF
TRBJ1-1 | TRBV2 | CASSNLTGFTEAFF
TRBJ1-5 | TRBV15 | CATSNLGTGNQPQHF